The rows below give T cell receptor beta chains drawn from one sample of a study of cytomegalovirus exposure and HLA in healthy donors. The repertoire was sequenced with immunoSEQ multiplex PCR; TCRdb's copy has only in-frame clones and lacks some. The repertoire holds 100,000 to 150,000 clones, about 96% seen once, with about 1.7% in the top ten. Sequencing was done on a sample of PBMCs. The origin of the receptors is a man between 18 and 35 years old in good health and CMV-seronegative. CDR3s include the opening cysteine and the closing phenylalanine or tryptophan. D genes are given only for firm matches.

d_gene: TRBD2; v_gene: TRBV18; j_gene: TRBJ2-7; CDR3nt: TGTGCCAGCTCACCACGGCGGGAGCTACCCTACGAGCAGTACTTC; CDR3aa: CASSPRRELPYEQYF
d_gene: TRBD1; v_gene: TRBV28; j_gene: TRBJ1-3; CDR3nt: TGTGCCAGCAGTTTAGGAAGTAGGGGACAGGGACTTGACACCATATATTTT; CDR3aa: CASSLGSRGQGLDTIYF
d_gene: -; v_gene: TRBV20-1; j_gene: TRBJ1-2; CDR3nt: TGCAGTGTTCCCGGTGGCTACACCTTC; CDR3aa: CSVPGGYTF
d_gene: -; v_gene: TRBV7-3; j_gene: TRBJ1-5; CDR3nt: TGTGCCAGCAGCTTAACTCTCCATCAGCCCCAGCATTTT; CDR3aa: CASSLTLHQPQHF
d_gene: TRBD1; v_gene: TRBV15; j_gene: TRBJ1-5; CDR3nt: TGTGCCACCAGCAAGGACAGGGGTTTCAATCAGCCCCAGCATTTT; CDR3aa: CATSKDRGFNQPQHF
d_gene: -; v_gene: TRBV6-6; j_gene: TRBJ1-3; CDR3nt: TGTGCCAGCAGAACTTACTCTGGAAACACCATATATTTT; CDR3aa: CASRTYSGNTIYF
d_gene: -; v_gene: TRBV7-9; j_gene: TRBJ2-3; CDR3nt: TGTGCCAGCAGCTTCGTGGAGGTAGCGGTCACAGATACGCAGTATTTT; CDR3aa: CASSFVEVAVTDTQYF
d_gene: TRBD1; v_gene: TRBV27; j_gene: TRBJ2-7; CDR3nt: TGTGCCAGCAGTTTAGGGTGGGACAGCTACGAGCAGTACTTC; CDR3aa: CASSLGWDSYEQYF
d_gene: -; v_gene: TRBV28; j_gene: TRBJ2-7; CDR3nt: TGTGCCAGCACCTTGGGGGGGCTACCCTACGAGCAGTACTTC; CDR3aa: CASTLGGLPYEQYF
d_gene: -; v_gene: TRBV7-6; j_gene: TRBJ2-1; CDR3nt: TGTGCCAGCAGCGGTACAGTCAGCTCCTACAATGAGCAGTTCTTC; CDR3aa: CASSGTVSSYNEQFF
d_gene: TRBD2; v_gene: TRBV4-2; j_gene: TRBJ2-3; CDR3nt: TGTGCCAGCAGCCAAGATGGAACTAGCGGGAGTAGTGATACGCAGTATTTT; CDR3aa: CASSQDGTSGSSDTQYF
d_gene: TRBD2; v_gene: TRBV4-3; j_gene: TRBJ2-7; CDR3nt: TGCGCCAGCAGCCAAGCGACTAGCGGGAGGACGTACGAGCAGTACTTC; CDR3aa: CASSQATSGRTYEQYF
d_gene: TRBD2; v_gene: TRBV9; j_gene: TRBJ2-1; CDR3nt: TGTGCCAGCAGCGAGGCGGGAGGCCCCTACAATGAGCAGTTCTTC; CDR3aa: CASSEAGGPYNEQFF
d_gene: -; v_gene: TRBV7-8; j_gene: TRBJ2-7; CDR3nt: TGTGCCAGCACTCTGTTTTACTCATCCTATACCTACGAGCAGTACTTC; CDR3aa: CASTLFYSSYTYEQYF
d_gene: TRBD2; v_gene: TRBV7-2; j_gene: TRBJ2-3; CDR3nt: TGTGCCAGCAGCTTAGTTCTAGCGGGACGAACAGATACGCAGTATTTT; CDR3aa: CASSLVLAGRTDTQYF
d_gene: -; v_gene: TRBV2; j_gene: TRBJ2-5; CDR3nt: TGTGCCAGCAGCCGGGGGCTAGCGGTGGGCCAAGAGACCCAGTACTTC; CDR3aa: CASSRGLAVGQETQYF
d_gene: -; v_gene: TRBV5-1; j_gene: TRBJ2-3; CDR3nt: TGCGCCAGCAGCTTGATAACAGGACCAGTCACAGATACGCAGTATTTT; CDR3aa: CASSLITGPVTDTQYF
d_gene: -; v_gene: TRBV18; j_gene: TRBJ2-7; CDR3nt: TGTGCCAGCTCACCACCGGAGTACGAGCAGTACTTC; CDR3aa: CASSPPEYEQYF
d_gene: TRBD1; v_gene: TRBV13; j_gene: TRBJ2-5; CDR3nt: TGTGCCAGCAGCTTAGGGCCCGGGACAGCTCAAGAGACCCAGTACTTC; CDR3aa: CASSLGPGTAQETQYF
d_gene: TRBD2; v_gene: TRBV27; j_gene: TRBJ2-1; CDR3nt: TGTGCCAGCGGGTCTAGCGGATGGAATGAGCAGTTCTTC; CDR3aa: CASGSSGWNEQFF